Listed here are 17 T cell receptor beta chains from one sample, sequenced in a study of shared clonotypes between healthy human individuals. Cells designated naive CD8 were CD45RO-negative and were positively selected for CCR7, with terminally differentiated effector memory CD45RA+ cells excluded. Produced via immunoSEQ multiplex PCR; TCRdb's table is partial and in-frame only. The sample lists about 820,000 clones; 80% to 95% were seen once. The sequenced sample was naive CD8+ T cells sorted from blood. The receptor set was obtained from a man aged 25-45 years in good health.

This clone was counted only a few times. This chain uses TRBV6-1 with TRBJ2-1; D not resolved. Between the trimmed V and J ends, which lost 6 bases and 8 bases, there was a span of 20 bases. Germline-derived CDR1 and CDR2 are MNHNS and SASEGT. The CDR3 sequence is 15 residues long. CDR3 loop: CASRPGSSRVDEQFF. Written as DNA, the CDR3 is TGTGCCAGCAGGCCCGGTTCTAGTCGGGTCGATGAGCAGTTCTTC.

The V and J genes are TRBV5-4 and TRBJ2-7; TRBD2 matches at 7 bases. Germline V gene lookup returns CDR1 SGHNT and CDR2 YYREEE (reference sequence). The V gene end was trimmed by 7 bases and the J gene end by 6 bases; junction bases not matched to a gene: 7. This CDR3 region has 12 residues. CDR3 sequence: CASSPGGFEQYF. Written as DNA, the CDR3 is TGTGCCAGCTCACCGGGGGGTTTCGAGCAGTACTTC. The variable domain in full, with the rest retrieved from reference TRBV5-4 and TRBJ2-7, is ETGVTQSPTHLIKTRGQQVTLRCSSQSGHNTVSWYQQALGQGPQFIFQYYREEENGRGNFPPRFSGLQFPNYSSELNVNALELDDSALYLCASSPGGFEQYFGPGTRLTVT.

The gene calls are TRBV27 and TRBJ2-7, with unresolved D. Germline V gives CDR1 MNHEY, CDR2 SMNVEV (reference sequence). The CDR3 contains 15 residues. V lost 3 bases to trimming and J lost 1 base, with 13 bases between them. CDR3 nucleotides: TGTGCCAGCAGTTTCGGACCGGCTCTTTCCTACGAGCAGTACTTC. Protein product: CASSFGPALSYEQYF.

The chain uses TRBV7-9 and TRBJ1-2; D is unclear. The CDR3 length is 13 residues. Deletions cut 5 bases from V and 4 bases from J, with 11 bases between. In germline, CDR1 is SEHNR, CDR2 FQNEAQ (reference sequence). The CDR3 sequence: CASSAPAPYGYTF. The CDR3, as DNA: TGTGCCAGCAGCGCGCCCGCACCCTATGGCTACACCTTC. The full variable domain, its missing parts supplied by reference TRBV7-9 and TRBJ1-2, is DTGVSQNPRHKITKRGQNVTFRCDPISEHNRLYWYRQTLGQGPEFLTYFQNEAQLEKSRLLSDRFSAERPKGSFSTLEIQRTEQGDSAMYLCASSAPAPYGYTFGSGTRLTVV.

The chain combines TRBV29-1 with TRBJ2-1; D may correspond to TRBD1 or TRBD2 (5 bases each). This CDR3 has 17 residues. V shed 3 bases and J shed 8 bases, with 26 bases lying between them. Per germline, CDR1 SQVTM and CDR2 ANQGSEA. The DNA for the CDR3 is TGCAGCGTTGATGGTCTCATGGGGGAGTGGACTGGGGATGAGCAGTTCTTC. As protein: CSVDGLMGEWTGDEQFF.

The V gene is TRBV27, the J gene TRBJ1-1; D might be TRBD1 (5 bases). The CDR3 runs 14 residues. The V gene lost 3 bases and the J gene lost 1 base, with 9 bases spanning the gap. From germline, CDR1 is MNHEY and CDR2 SMNVEV (reference sequence). CDR3 DNA sequence: TGTGCCAGCAGTTTCGGGGGGACGAACACTGAAGCTTTCTTT. Its translation is CASSFGGTNTEAFF.

This clone was observed at least ten times. This rearrangement joins TRBV6-1 to TRBJ2-3; D call uncertain. V was clipped by 2 bases and J by 0 bases, with 9 bases between them. This CDR3 has 15 amino acids. CDR1 and CDR2 (germline): MNHNS, SASEGT. CDR3 sequence (DNA): TGTGCCAGCAGTGAATACGACGGGAGCACAGATACGCAGTATTTT. Translation gives CASSEYDGSTDTQYF.

V is TRBV28 and J is TRBJ1-4; D perhaps matches TRBD1 (5 bases). CDR3 length: 17 amino acids. The V end was cut by 5 bases, the J end by 5 bases, with 21 bases between. The germline V gene has CDR1 MDHEN and CDR2 SYDVKM. The CDR3 coding sequence is TGTGCCAGCAGTCACCAACCTCCGGGACGGCAAAATGAAAAACTGTTTTTT. It codes for CASSHQPPGRQNEKLFF.

The V and J genes are TRBV5-1 and TRBJ2-1; the match to TRBD2 covers 9 bases. The V gene's germline CDR1 is SGHRS and CDR2 YFSETQ. The CDR3 is 16 residues long. With V trimmed by 0 bases and J by 7 bases, 8 bases remained unmatched. The DNA for the CDR3 is TGCGCCAGCAGCTTGGAAGGTCTAGCGGGGTGGAATGAGCAGTTCTTC. Translating it yields CASSLEGLAGWNEQFF.

V gene TRBV11-2 combines with J gene TRBJ2-7, with D hard to call. The CDR3 contains 15 residues. The germline V gene encodes CDR1 SGHAT and CDR2 FQNNGV. The germline V and J ends were trimmed by 8 bases and 2 bases, with 19 bases remaining between them. CDR3 sequence reads: CASAALMGLTYEQYF. DNA for the CDR3: TGTGCCAGCGCCGCACTGATGGGTCTAACCTACGAGCAGTACTTC.

This chain uses TRBV28 with TRBJ2-7; 7 bases are shared with TRBD1. Germline CDR1 reads MDHEN; CDR2 reads SYDVKM. This CDR3 contains 13 residues. V was pared by 10 bases and J by 4 bases, with 10 bases of the junction left unmatched. CDR3 sequence: CATDRELSYEQYF. For the CDR3, the DNA is TGTGCCACCGACAGGGAACTTTCGTACGAGCAGTACTTC. The entire variable domain, with the rest obtained from reference TRBV28 and TRBJ2-7, is as follows: DVKVTQSSRYLVKRTGEKVFLECVQDMDHENMFWYRQDPGLGLRLIYFSYDVKMKEKGDIPEGYSVSREKKERFSLILESASTNQTSMYLCATDRELSYEQYFGPGTRLTVT.

CDR3 nucleotide sequence: TGCGCCAGCAGCCAGAAGTGGCCGAGCTACGAGCAGTACTTC. It is translated as CASSQKWPSYEQYF. This rearrangement joins TRBV4-1 to TRBJ2-7; unclear D gene. Trimming took off 3 bases at V and 3 bases at J, with 12 bases between the two ends. The CDR3 has 14 amino acids. CDR1 and CDR2 (germline): MGHRA, YSYEKL.

The rearrangement uses TRBV4-1 and TRBJ2-7; a possible D gene is TRBD1 (6 bases). Germline-derived CDR1 and CDR2 are MGHRA and YSYEKL. The CDR3 has 14 residues. V was pared by 4 bases and J by 4 bases, with 14 bases between. CDR3 nucleotide sequence: TGCGCCAGCAGCCCAGGGGCAGGGGAATACGAGCAGTACTTC. It translates to CASSPGAGEYEQYF.

The chain carries TRBV19 and TRBJ2-7; tentatively, D is TRBD1 (5 bases). Trimming pared 3 bases from V and 1 base from J, leaving 10 bases between. CDR3 length: 14 residues. Germline V CDR1 and CDR2: LNHDA, SQIVND (reference sequence). The CDR3 DNA follows: TGTGCCAGTAGTATTCCAGGGTTGTCCTACGAGCAGTACTTC. Its translation is CASSIPGLSYEQYF.

The chain combines TRBV6-5 with TRBJ2-7; 8 bases map to TRBD2. Losses at the gene ends were 3 bases for V and 4 bases for J; bases not matched to a gene: 11. The CDR3 is 16 residues long. Germline values: CDR1 MNHEY, CDR2 SVGAGI. CDR3 region: CASSYSGTRILYEQYF. The CDR3 DNA reads TGTGCCAGCAGTTATTCCGGGACTAGAATTTTATACGAGCAGTACTTC.

This chain joins TRBV28 and TRBJ2-3, with 12 bases matching TRBD2. CDR1 and CDR2 from the germline V gene are MDHEN and SYDVKM. CDR3 length: 18 residues. The V and J ends lost 6 bases and 2 bases, in that order; junction bases with no gene match: 12. CDR3 protein: CASSFPGTSGSLTDTQYF. CDR3 coding DNA: TGTGCCAGCAGCTTCCCCGGGACTAGCGGGTCCCTCACAGATACGCAGTATTTT.

This rearrangement joins TRBV15 to TRBJ2-7; 11 bases fit TRBD2. Germline V gene sequence: CDR1 LNHNV, CDR2 YYDKDF (reference sequence). Germline trimming cut 0 bases from V and 0 bases from J; bases unmatched to any gene: 13. CDR3 length: 20 amino acids. In DNA, the CDR3 is TGTGCCACCAGCAGAGAGAGCCCCTCCAGACTAGCGGGGAGCTCCTACGAGCAGTACTTC. This encodes CATSRESPSRLAGSSYEQYF.